This TCR beta chain was recorded in a study of cytomegalovirus exposure and HLA in healthy donors. Whole-study context: A prior analysis found some 110 million unique TCR beta sequences from 150 million to 200 million T cells.

The PCR had 60 Vbeta and 13 Jbeta primers. Method: immunoSEQ multiplex PCR; TCRdb's copy keeps in-frame clones and lacks some. Of 99,000 or so clones in the sample, less than 85% are singletons; the top ten hold around 8.2%. The CDR3 consists of 14 residues. Germline-derived CDR1 and CDR2 are SGHRS and YFSETQ. Trimming shortened V by 0 bases and J by 4 bases, and 11 bases separated the two germline ends. This clonotype originated in a man between 40 and 49 years old in good health and CMV-seropositive. The chain carries TRBV5-1 and TRBJ2-7, with D possibly matching TRBD2 (6 bases). Sequencing input: PBMCs. Here the CDR3 reads CASSLDAGTYEQYF. Here the CDR3 DNA reads TGCGCCAGCAGCTTGGATGCGGGGACTTACGAGCAGTACTTC.